Listed below are T cell receptor beta chains from one sample, sequenced in a study of T cells in Graves' hyperthyroidism and ophthalmopathy. Using its own MiXCR run on the multiplex PCR reads, TCRdb lists one record per CDR3 protein. The sample has under 400,000 distinct CDR3 sequences; approximately 16% are singletons. Sequenced: blood. The receptors were gathered from a man in his thirties or forties with Graves' hyperthyroidism. CDR3s include the opening cysteine and the closing phenylalanine or tryptophan. D genes are given only for firm matches. The listing skips clone size in some rows; elsewhere it reads once, few, many or a size class.

DNA: TGTGCCAGCAGTCGCCGTCGGGCAGGGGGAAGTTCAGGCACTGAAGCTTTCTTT; CDR3: CASSRRRAGGSSGTEAFF; D: TRBD1; J: TRBJ1-1; V: TRBV12-3/TRBV12-4; size: few
DNA: TGTGCCAGCAGTTCCCAAAATGGACGGAGAAATTCACCCCTCCACTTT; CDR3: CASSSQNGRRNSPLHF; D: NA; J: TRBJ1-6; V: TRBV27; size: few
DNA: TGTGCCTGGAGTGGAGGAGAGACCCAGTACTTC; CDR3: CAWSGGETQYF; D: NA; J: TRBJ2-5; V: TRBV30; size: many
DNA: TGTGCCAGCAGCCCGGGACTAGCGGGAGTTGGGGGGGGGGTGACCCAGTACTTC; CDR3: CASSPGLAGVGGGVTQYF; D: TRBD2; J: TRBJ2-5; V: TRBV7-2; size: many
DNA: TGTGCCAGCAGCGTCGAAGGGGCTGGGGCCAACGTCCTGACTTTC; CDR3: CASSVEGAGANVLTF; D: NA; J: TRBJ2-6; V: TRBV9; size: NA
DNA: TGTGCCAGCACCAGACAGGGACCAGCTAACTATGGCTACACCTTC; CDR3: CASTRQGPANYGYTF; D: TRBD1; J: TRBJ1-2; V: TRBV2; size: NA
DNA: TGCAGTGCCGAGCCCCTAGCGGGAGGCTCGGAGACCCAGTACTTC; CDR3: CSAEPLAGGSETQYF; D: TRBD2; J: TRBJ2-5; V: TRBV20-1; size: many
DNA: TGTGCCAGCAGTTTAACGGGGTATGGCTACACCTTC; CDR3: CASSLTGYGYTF; D: NA; J: TRBJ1-2; V: TRBV28; size: many
DNA: TGTGCCAGCTGGAGCAGGACTAGCGGGGATAAGCAGTTCTTC; CDR3: CASWSRTSGDKQFF; D: TRBD2; J: TRBJ2-1; V: TRBV28; size: many
DNA: TGTGCCAGCAGCCCAGGACGCAACCTCGGCTACACCTTC; CDR3: CASSPGRNLGYTF; D: NA; J: TRBJ1-2; V: TRBV7-9; size: NA
DNA: TGTGCCAGCAGTGAAAGCCTAGCGGGAGCTCACGAGCAGTACTTC; CDR3: CASSESLAGAHEQYF; D: TRBD2; J: TRBJ2-7; V: TRBV6-1; size: many
DNA: TGTGCCAGCAGCTTAGTCTCGTCGGGACAGGGGGCAGAGACCCAGTACTTC; CDR3: CASSLVSSGQGAETQYF; D: TRBD1; J: TRBJ2-5; V: TRBV11-2; size: many
DNA: TGTGCCAGCAGCCCCGGCGGGACCGAACGGGGCGAGCAGTACTTC; CDR3: CASSPGGTERGEQYF; D: NA; J: TRBJ2-7; V: TRBV7-3; size: few
DNA: TGTGCCAGCTCACCAAGACAGGGGCCCTACGAGCAGTACTTC; CDR3: CASSPRQGPYEQYF; D: TRBD1; J: TRBJ2-7; V: TRBV18; size: many
DNA: TGTGCCAGCCGCCCAGGGGGTAATGAAAAACTGTTTTTT; CDR3: CASRPGGNEKLFF; D: TRBD1; J: TRBJ1-4; V: TRBV6-1; size: few
DNA: TGTGCCAGCAGTGAATCAGGGTTCAATCAGCCCCAGCATTTT; CDR3: CASSESGFNQPQHF; D: NA; J: TRBJ1-5; V: TRBV2; size: many
DNA: TGCGCCAGCCGCCCCCCGGGGACGGCCTCCAATGAGCAGTTCTTC; CDR3: CASRPPGTASNEQFF; D: NA; J: TRBJ2-1; V: TRBV5-1; size: NA
DNA: TGTGCCAGCAGTTTTCGGGGGGCTAATTCACCCCTCCACTTT; CDR3: CASSFRGANSPLHF; D: NA; J: TRBJ1-6; V: TRBV6-1; size: many
DNA: TGTGCTAGCAGCTGGGGGACCTCCTACGAGCAGTACTTC; CDR3: CASSWGTSYEQYF; D: NA; J: TRBJ2-7; V: TRBV7-7; size: NA
DNA: TGTGCCAGCAGCTTAGGGGGGAGCGGCTCCTACGAGCAGTACTTC; CDR3: CASSLGGSGSYEQYF; D: NA; J: TRBJ2-7; V: TRBV7-2; size: NA
DNA: TGTGCCATCAGTGATGGCGGGAGGACCTACGAGCAGTACTTC; CDR3: CAISDGGRTYEQYF; D: TRBD2; J: TRBJ2-7; V: TRBV10-3; size: many
DNA: TGTGCCAGCAGCTTAGCGCCAGCCTCAAATCAGCCCCAGCATTTT; CDR3: CASSLAPASNQPQHF; D: NA; J: TRBJ1-5; V: TRBV7-2; size: many